Shown below are 5 T cell receptor beta chains from a single sample sequenced in a study of OX40 agonist ivuxolimab in advanced cancers. TCRdb keeps only in-frame clones here, not all; method: immunoSEQ multiplex PCR. The data hold roughly 100,000 clones, with roughly four fifths observed a single time. This specimen was CD4+ or CD8+ T cells sorted from blood, taken in a trial of the OX40 agonist ivuxolimab. The receptor set was obtained from an adult with an advanced solid tumor such as melanoma, head and neck, liver or kidney cancer.

This rearrangement joins TRBV7-2 to TRBJ2-2, with TRBD2 matching 11 bases. CDR3 length: 16 residues. The V segment lost 7 bases and the J segment 4 bases; nucleotides outside the gene matches: 8. Germline-derived CDR1 and CDR2 are SGHTA and FQGNSA. CDR3 residues: CASTQLAGVLTGELFF. Written as DNA, the CDR3 is TGTGCCAGCACCCAACTAGCGGGGGTCCTCACCGGGGAGCTGTTTTTT. Supplemented by reference TRBV7-2 and TRBJ2-2, the full variable domain reads GAGVSQSPSNKVTEKGKDVELRCDPISGHTALYWYRQSLGQGLEFLIYFQGNSAPDKSGLPSDRFSAERTGGSVSTLTIQRTQQEDSAVYLCASTQLAGVLTGELFFGEGSRLTVL.

The chain links TRBV18 to TRBJ2-3, with unresolved D. The germline gives CDR1 KGHSH, CDR2 LQKENI. The CDR3 is 15 residues long. The V end lost 0 bases, the J end lost 1 base, and 8 bases lay between the germline ends. CDR3 amino acids: CASSPPLQGTDTQYF. The CDR3 coding sequence is TGTGCCAGCTCACCACCGTTGCAGGGCACAGATACGCAGTATTTT.

This clone was detected a few times. The chain joins TRBV7-9 to TRBJ1-5; D unresolved. In germline, CDR1 is SEHNR, CDR2 FQNEAQ (reference sequence). The CDR3 contains 15 residues. The V gene lost 1 base and the J gene lost 5 bases, with 12 bases spanning the gap. The CDR3: CASSLGGRDYQPQHF. CDR3 sequence (DNA): TGTGCCAGCAGCTTAGGTGGAAGGGATTATCAGCCCCAGCATTTT.

The rearrangement uses TRBV5-4 and TRBJ2-1; 9 nucleotides match TRBD2. V shed 4 bases, J shed 4 bases, and the junction held 6 bases outside the gene matches. Germline CDR1 and CDR2: SGHNT and YYREEE (reference sequence). The length of the CDR3 is 15 residues. CDR3 sequence reads: CASSLASGVYNEQFF. The CDR3 DNA reads as TGTGCCAGCAGCCTGGCTAGCGGGGTATACAATGAGCAGTTCTTC.

Worth noting for this clone: The same CDR3 arises from other DNA sequences in this sample as well. The chain combines TRBV4-2 with TRBJ2-7; the match to TRBD1 covers 7 bases. The trim removed 4 bases at V and 1 base at J, leaving 13 bases unmatched. From germline, CDR1 is LGHNA and CDR2 YNFKEQ. The CDR3 runs 17 residues. CDR3 nucleotide sequence: TGTGCCAGCAGCCGAGGAGCAGGGGGTATGTATTCCTACGAGCAGTACTTC. It specifies CASSRGAGGMYSYEQYF.